One sample yielded the 17 T cell receptor beta chains listed below, sequenced in a study of T cells in Graves' hyperthyroidism and ophthalmopathy. The TCR beta CDR3 regions underwent amplification using RNA transcripts as the source. HTBI primers were employed in a first-round RT-PCR of the TCR CDR3. Via MiXCR, TCRdb re-called the multiplex PCR reads, giving one row per CDR3 protein. The sample has fewer than 550,000 distinct CDR3 sequences; 15% to 19% are singletons. Sequencing input: blood. The receptors were gathered from a young woman with Graves' hyperthyroidism.

This clonotype was recorded once. V gene TRBV11-3 combines with J gene TRBJ2-3; no clear D. Looked up from germline, CDR1 is SGHNT and CDR2 is YENEEA. V gave up 2 bases and J gave up 4 bases, with 10 bases separating them. The CDR3 consists of 14 residues. CDR3 nucleotide sequence: TGTGCCAGCAGCTTATATATGGGTGCAGATACGCAGTATTTT. This codes for CASSLYMGADTQYF.

The table lists this clonotype with many counts. V and J are TRBV24-1 and TRBJ2-6; perhaps TRBD1 as D (6 bases). Trimming took off 2 bases at V and 2 bases at J, with 12 bases between the two ends. From germline, CDR1 is KGHDR and CDR2 SFDVKD. CDR3 length: 17 amino acids. The chain's CDR3 is CATSDSSQGAGANVLTF. For the CDR3, the DNA is TGTGCCACCAGTGATTCCTCACAGGGAGCTGGGGCCAACGTCCTGACTTTC.

This chain connects TRBV19 to TRBJ2-7, with 8 bases fitting TRBD1. The CDR3 contains 15 residues. CDR1 and CDR2 (germline): LNHDA, SQIVND (reference sequence). The junction had 4 bases not matched to a gene; V was cut back by 3 bases and J by 0 bases. The CDR3 protein is CASSIDRGHSYEQYF. The CDR3 DNA is TGTGCCAGTAGTATCGACAGGGGTCACTCCTACGAGCAGTACTTC.

There are a few counts of this clonotype. The chain combines TRBV20-1 with TRBJ2-7; 9 nucleotides align to TRBD2. This CDR3 comprises 14 residues. Trimming removed 5 bases from V and 1 base from J; junction bases left unmatched: 6. Germline V lookup: CDR1 DFQATT, CDR2 SNEGSKA (reference sequence). The CDR3 DNA follows: TGCAGTGCTCCTCTAGCGGGGAGGTCCTACGAGCAGTACTTC. Amino acids: CSAPLAGRSYEQYF.

This clonotype appeared many times. The chain has TRBV3-1 and TRBJ2-7; tentatively, D is TRBD1 (6 bases). This CDR3 comprises 15 residues. The germline CDR1 and CDR2 sequences are LGHDT and YNNKEL (reference sequence). Trimming stripped 3 bases from V and 2 bases from J, with 14 bases between. The CDR3 sequence is CASSQADSVTYEQYF. DNA for the CDR3: TGTGCCAGCAGCCAGGCGGACAGTGTAACCTACGAGCAGTACTTC.

The chain is built from TRBV7-9 and TRBJ2-1, with 11 bases that match TRBD2. The J call may be mistaken, given a closer DNA end match to TRBJ2-7. The CDR3 has 19 amino acids. Per the germline V gene, CDR1 is SEHNR and CDR2 is FQNEAQ (reference sequence). This CDR3 reads CASSLKPRLAGRTYNEQYF. The CDR3 nucleotides are TGTGCCAGCAGCTTAAAACCCCGACTAGCGGGACGTACCTACAATGAGCAGTACTTC.

This clonotype was picked up many times. V and J are TRBV5-1 and TRBJ2-7; D not certain. Trimming shortened V by 5 bases and J by 0 bases, and 6 bases separated the two germline ends. The CDR3 has 12 amino acids. From germline, CDR1 is SGHRS and CDR2 YFSETQ. In DNA form, the CDR3 reads TGCGCCAGCAGGGAAAACTCCTACGAGCAGTACTTC. This encodes CASRENSYEQYF.

This clonotype was recorded at least ten times. The chain recombines TRBV6-1 with TRBJ1-3; weak D call: TRBD1 (5 bases). The CDR3 has 19 residues. Germline values: CDR1 MNHNS, CDR2 SASEGT. V dropped 5 bases and J dropped 1 base, with 24 bases sitting between them. The CDR3 protein is CASSYGAWGPEVSGNTIYF. The CDR3 DNA sequence: TGTGCCAGCAGTTATGGGGCCTGGGGTCCTGAGGTATCTGGAAACACCATATATTTT.

This clonotype was observed at least ten times. The rearrangement uses TRBV18 and TRBJ2-7; D may be TRBD1 (5 bases). Germline CDR1 and CDR2: KGHSH and LQKENI. Trimming shortened V by 3 bases and J by 5 bases, and 17 bases separated the two germline ends. The CDR3 spans 15 residues. This CDR3 is CASSPGAASSHEQYF. The CDR3, as DNA: TGTGCCAGCTCACCTGGGGCAGCTTCCAGCCACGAGCAGTACTTC.

Ten or more counts support this clonotype. This chain joins TRBV24-1 and TRBJ1-4; unclear D gene. The CDR3 is made up of 15 amino acids. Germline-derived CDR1 and CDR2 are KGHDR and SFDVKD. The ends were cut back, 3 bases at V and 4 bases at J, with 11 bases in the middle. CDR3 residues: CATSDAGPSNEKLFF. CDR3 in DNA: TGTGCCACCAGTGATGCCGGACCTAGTAATGAAAAACTGTTTTTT.

The rearrangement uses TRBV4-1 and TRBJ1-4, with a tentative D call TRBD1 (5 bases). The length of the CDR3 is 14 residues. The ends were cut back, 1 base at V and 7 bases at J, with 10 bases in the middle. From germline, CDR1 is MGHRA and CDR2 YSYEKL. This CDR3 is CASSQAGLGEKLFF. The CDR3 nucleotides are TGCGCCAGCAGCCAAGCAGGGTTGGGTGAAAAACTGTTTTTT.

For this clonotype: Just one base apart from a much larger clone, this may be a read error. The chain couples TRBV5-1 to TRBJ2-7; 7 nucleotides align to TRBD1. The V gene's germline CDR1 is SGHRS and CDR2 YFSETQ. V dropped 6 bases and J dropped 1; count of bases not matched to a gene: 13. The CDR3 covers 16 residues. CDR3 bases: TGCGCCAGCACCACGATGCAGGTCAGGGGGTCCTACGAGCAGTACTTC. Its translation is CASTTMQVRGSYEQYF. The whole variable domain, remainder taken from reference TRBV5-1 and TRBJ2-7, is KAGVTQTPRYLIKTRGQQVTLSCSPISGHRSVSWYQQTPGQGLQFLFEYFSETQRNKGNFPGRFSGRQFSNSRSEMNVSTLELGDSALYLCASTTMQVRGSYEQYFGPGTRLTVT.

The chain recombines TRBV18 with TRBJ1-3; TRBD1 aligns across 8 bases. V trimming: 3 bases; J trimming: 0 bases; junction bases outside the gene matches: 7. CDR1 is KGHSH and CDR2 is LQKENI in the germline V gene. The CDR3 has 17 amino acids. CDR3 coding DNA: TGTGCCAGCTCACCGCTGGGGGGACAGGCCTCTGGAAACACCATATATTTT. This gives the protein CASSPLGGQASGNTIYF.

The CDR3, as DNA: TGTGCCAGCAGTAACGAGCTGAACACTGAAGCTTTCTTT. Translation gives CASSNELNTEAFF. The chain has TRBV6-5 and TRBJ1-1; D gene uncertain. Trimming stripped 5 bases from V and 0 bases from J, with 7 bases between. Germline values: CDR1 MNHEY, CDR2 SVGAGI. There are 13 residues in the CDR3.

This clonotype came up many times. V is TRBV27 and J is TRBJ2-3, with a weak D call TRBD2 (7 bases). V lost 7 bases and J 5 bases, leaving 19 bases between the germline ends. Per germline, CDR1 MNHEY and CDR2 SMNVEV (reference sequence). The CDR3 is made up of 15 amino acids. The CDR3 coding sequence is TGTGCCAGCAAACTAGGGAGGGCCAGGGGAGATACGCAGTATTTT. It specifies CASKLGRARGDTQYF.

This clonotype was seen more than once but under ten times. The chain couples TRBV6-2 or TRBV6-3 to TRBJ2-7; perhaps TRBD1 as D (6 bases). This CDR3 region has 16 residues. The V gene's germline CDR1 is MNHEY and CDR2 SVGEGT. V lost 6 bases, J lost 3 bases, and 21 bases lay in between. The DNA of the CDR3 is TGTGCCAGCAGCCGTTCTATCACGGGACAACTCTACGAGCAGTACTTC. Residues: CASSRSITGQLYEQYF.

Of note for this clonotype: This may be a read error, as it is one base from a much larger clone. This CDR3 is CASSGATSARGGTGELFF. The CDR3 bases are TGTGCCAGCAGTGGGGCGACTAGCGCGAGGGGTGGCACCGGGGAGCTGTTTTTT. J is TRBJ2-2 and V is TRBV2, with TRBD2 matching over 8 bases. The CDR3 sequence is 18 residues long. V shed 4 bases, J shed 4 bases, and the junction held 14 bases outside the gene matches. From germline, CDR1 is SNHLY and CDR2 FYNNEI.